The clone carrying this T cell receptor beta chain has just a few counts. Antigen: not known. The sequenced template was cDNA made from the entire isolated RNA. Method: immunoSEQ multiplex PCR; TCRdb's copy keeps in-frame clones and lacks some. The data show roughly 730,000 clones, under 15% seen once. V trimming: 7 bases; J trimming: 5 bases; junction bases outside the gene matches: 9. Germline CDR1 is MGHDK and CDR2 is SYGVNS. This CDR3 is 14 amino acids long. The data derive from a study of beta chain features in type 1 diabetes. On the study more broadly: There was similarity between patients and healthy donors in age, gender and cell yields. Some 110,000,000 sorted cells were examined across all samples. Overall study findings and caveats: Across all four CD4+ subsets, people with type 1 diabetes showed modestly shorter TCRB CDR3s. In comparison with healthy donors, patients had naive, central memory and Treg TCRB repertoires that appeared more similar.

In all sorted populations, purity surpassed 98%. V usage is TRBV25-1 and J usage is TRBJ1-2; 8 bases are shared with TRBD1. The sample was naive CD4+ T cells from blood. The receptor was isolated from a man younger than 35 with type 1 diabetes. The CDR3 nucleotides are TGTGCCAGCACACGACAGGGGTCTAGGTATGGCTACACCTTC. This encodes CASTRQGSRYGYTF.